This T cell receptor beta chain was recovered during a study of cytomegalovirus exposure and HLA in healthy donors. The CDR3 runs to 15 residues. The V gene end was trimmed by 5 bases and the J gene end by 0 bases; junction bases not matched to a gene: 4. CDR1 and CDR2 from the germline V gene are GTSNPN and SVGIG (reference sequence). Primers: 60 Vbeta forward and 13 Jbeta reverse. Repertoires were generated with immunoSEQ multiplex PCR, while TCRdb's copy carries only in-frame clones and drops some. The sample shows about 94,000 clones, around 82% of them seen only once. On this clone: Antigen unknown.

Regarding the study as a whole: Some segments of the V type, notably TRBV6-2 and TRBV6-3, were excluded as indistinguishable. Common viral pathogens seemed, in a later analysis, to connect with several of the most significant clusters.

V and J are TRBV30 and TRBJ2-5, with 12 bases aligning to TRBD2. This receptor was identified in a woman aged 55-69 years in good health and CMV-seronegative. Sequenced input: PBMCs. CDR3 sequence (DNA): TGTGCCTGGGATCTAGCGGGAGGGGACCAAGAGACCCAGTACTTC. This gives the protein CAWDLAGGDQETQYF.